This T cell receptor beta chain was profiled in a study of neurological immune-mediated disorders. Study-wide findings and caveats: The multiple sclerosis repertoire cluster had no clinical or MRI correlate. TCR-beta repertoires seemed private in all groups, with no expanded CDR3 amino acid sequences shared.

Of note for this clonotype: Its antigen is unidentified. This may arise from a read error, as a much more abundant clone is one base away.

A 10-nucleotide random UMI tagged transcripts in template-switch 5'RACE cDNA synthesis. A single run covered 15-18 subjects with over 170 million TCR-beta sequences. TCRdb processed the 5' RACE reads anew with MiXCR; each CDR3 protein has one entry. The data contain tens of thousands of distinct CDR3 sequences, 5.2% of them singletons. The CDR3 has 14 residues. Trimming pared 1 base from V and 8 bases from J, leaving 12 bases between. CDR1 is LGHNA, CDR2 YNFKEQ, per germline. The receptor was isolated from a man between 18 and 35 years old with multiple sclerosis. The chain joins TRBV4-2 to TRBJ2-1; D remains unclear. Sequencing was performed on PBMCs. CDR3 in amino acids: CASSQGEGRDEQFF. CDR3 nucleotide sequence: TGTGCCAGCAGCCAAGGGGAAGGCCGAGATGAGCAGTTCTTC.